The 16 T cell receptor beta chains reported below all come from one sample, sequenced in a study of blood T cell repertoires in COVID-19. Some clones are missing from TCRdb's copy, which holds only in-frame ones; the method was immunoSEQ multiplex PCR. The sample has around 120,000 clones, around 87% seen once; the top ten hold roughly 30%. Sequenced: peripheral blood. The source of these receptors is a woman between 70 and 85 years old with acute or convalescent COVID-19.

This rearrangement joins TRBV19 to TRBJ1-2; the match to TRBD1 covers 7 bases. The germline CDR1 and CDR2 sequences are LNHDA and SQIVND (reference sequence). The CDR3 has 14 amino acids. V was pared by 7 bases and J by 0 bases, with 5 bases of the junction left unmatched. The CDR3 coding sequence is TGTGCCAGTAACTACAGGGGATCTAACTATGGCTACACCTTC. Protein product: CASNYRGSNYGYTF.

This chain joins TRBV5-4 and TRBJ1-2; 9 bases are a match to TRBD1. The CDR3 is 13 residues long. V lost 3 bases to trimming and J lost 6 bases; unmatched junction nucleotides: 3. Germline-derived CDR1 and CDR2 are SGHNT and YYREEE (reference sequence). CDR3 protein: CASSSQGAHGYTF. In DNA form, the CDR3 reads TGTGCCAGCAGCTCACAGGGGGCGCATGGCTACACCTTC. Full variable domain (missing parts from reference TRBV5-4 and TRBJ1-2): ETGVTQSPTHLIKTRGQQVTLRCSSQSGHNTVSWYQQALGQGPQFIFQYYREEENGRGNFPPRFSGLQFPNYSSELNVNALELDDSALYLCASSSQGAHGYTFGSGTRLTVV.

The chain's CDR3 is CAWSVRSWGSGGTDTQYF. The CDR3 region has the DNA TGTGCCTGGAGTGTAAGGTCTTGGGGTAGCGGGGGCACAGATACGCAGTATTTT. The V and J genes are TRBV30 and TRBJ2-3, with 8 bases aligning to TRBD2. V lost 0 bases and J lost 1; bases outside the gene matches: 12. Per germline, CDR1 GTSNPN and CDR2 SVGIG (reference sequence). CDR3 length: 18 residues.

The chain has TRBV28 and TRBJ1-2; no definite D call. Per the germline V gene, CDR1 is MDHEN and CDR2 is SYDVKM. The germline V and J ends were trimmed by 1 base and 3 bases, with 12 bases remaining between them. The CDR3 extends over 15 amino acids. CDR3 coding DNA: TGTGCCAGCAGTTTATACGACGCTGACTACTATGGCTACACCTTC. This codes for CASSLYDADYYGYTF.

This chain uses TRBV28 with TRBJ1-1; D is unclear. The length of the CDR3 is 14 residues. Germline V CDR1 and CDR2: MDHEN, SYDVKM. Trimming took 3 bases from V and 0 from J, leaving 8 bases between them. The CDR3 spells CASSFPGLNTEAFF. The CDR3, as DNA: TGTGCCAGCAGTTTCCCAGGCTTGAACACTGAAGCTTTCTTT.

J is TRBJ2-5 and V is TRBV3-1 (or the pseudogene TRBV3-2); a possible D gene is TRBD2 (6 bases). In germline, CDR1 is LGHDT, CDR2 YNNKEL (reference sequence). The ends were cut back, 1 base at V and 8 bases at J, with 26 bases in the middle. The CDR3 is 18 residues long. CDR3 coding DNA: TGTGCCAGCAGCCAAGTCCCTCCTGGGGCGGGGCCACTGGTAACCCAGTACTTC. Protein product: CASSQVPPGAGPLVTQYF.

The rearrangement joins TRBV7-2 to TRBJ2-3, with 15 bases aligning to TRBD2. The V gene end was trimmed by 5 bases and the J gene end by 6 bases; junction bases not matched to a gene: 9. The CDR3 is 17 amino acids. CDR1 and CDR2 (germline): SGHTA, FQGNSA. The CDR3 DNA reads TGTGCCAGCAGCCCCCAAGGACTAGCGGGGGGGCGGGATACGCAGTATTTT. Its translation is CASSPQGLAGGRDTQYF.

The chain uses TRBV11-3 and TRBJ2-3; the match to TRBD1 covers 7 bases. Germline V CDR1 and CDR2: SGHNT, YENEEA. The ends lost 1 base at V and 5 bases at J; junction bases unmatched: 6. CDR3 length: 15 amino acids. As DNA, the CDR3 is TGTGCCAGCAGCTTAGTGGACAGGTCCATAGATACGCAGTATTTT. Translating it yields CASSLVDRSIDTQYF.

The J gene is TRBJ1-5, the V gene TRBV19; 9 bases map to TRBD1. V dropped 3 bases and J dropped 4; count of bases not matched to a gene: 10. This CDR3 contains 17 residues. Germline V lookup: CDR1 LNHDA, CDR2 SQIVND (reference sequence). CDR3 bases: TGTGCCAGTAGTATGATAGGGACAGGGCGGGGAAATCAGCCCCAGCATTTT. It is translated as CASSMIGTGRGNQPQHF.

The genes are TRBV19 and TRBJ2-2, with D unresolved. There are 12 residues in the CDR3. The V end was cut by 8 bases, the J end by 4 bases, with 8 bases between. Germline CDR1 reads LNHDA; CDR2 reads SQIVND (reference sequence). CDR3 protein: CASLTRTGELFF. CDR3 DNA sequence: TGTGCCAGTCTAACCCGCACCGGGGAGCTGTTTTTT.

This rearrangement joins TRBV7-3 to TRBJ2-1; D is perhaps TRBD2 (5 bases). The CDR3 is made up of 13 amino acids. Germline CDR1 SGHTA, CDR2 FQGTGA. Between the trimmed V and J ends, which lost 5 bases and 6 bases, there was a span of 11 bases. The DNA of the CDR3 is TGTGCCAGCAGCCGGACTCTGTTCAATGAGCAGTTCTTC. Translation gives CASSRTLFNEQFF.

The chain recombines TRBV5-5 with TRBJ2-1, with no clear D. CDR3 length equals 14 residues. Deletions cut 4 bases from V and 5 bases from J, with 13 bases between. CDR1 and CDR2 from the germline V gene are SGHKS and YYEKEE (reference sequence). The CDR3 DNA follows: TGTGCCAGCAGCGACGTTGACGGAGACAATGAGCAGTTCTTC. It translates to CASSDVDGDNEQFF.

V usage is TRBV28 and J usage is TRBJ2-7, with TRBD1 as a possible D gene (6 bases). Germline CDR1 is MDHEN and CDR2 is SYDVKM. V was clipped by 11 bases and J by 3 bases, with 17 bases between them. CDR3 length: 13 amino acids. CDR3 DNA: TGTGCCGTCCTCTCGGGACAACGCTACGAGCAGTACTTC. It is translated as CAVLSGQRYEQYF.

This clone was seen a handful of times. This chain links TRBV20-1 with TRBJ2-7; no firm D call. CDR1 and CDR2 (germline): DFQATT, SNEGSKA (reference sequence). Trimming shortened V by 3 bases and J by 6 bases, and 9 bases separated the two germline ends. The CDR3 length is 11 residues. The CDR3 loop is CSARLGTEQYF. CDR3 DNA: TGCAGTGCTAGGCTAGGCACCGAGCAGTACTTC.

This clone was counted between two and nine times. The chain links TRBV7-2 to TRBJ1-1; D gene ambiguous. Germline V gene lookup returns CDR1 SGHTA and CDR2 FQGNSA. This CDR3 is 14 amino acids long. The V end was cut by 0 bases, the J end by 2 bases, with 7 bases between. Here the CDR3 reads CASSLARVNTEAFF. The CDR3, as DNA: TGTGCCAGCAGCTTAGCGCGGGTTAACACTGAAGCTTTCTTT.

The V and J genes are TRBV28 and TRBJ2-7; D may be TRBD2 (7 bases). Germline CDR1 is MDHEN and CDR2 is SYDVKM. Trimming shortened V by 6 bases and J by 1 base, and 13 bases separated the two germline ends. This CDR3 has 14 amino acids. CDR3 sequence reads: CASSGRGPSYEQYF. CDR3 in DNA: TGTGCCAGCAGCGGGCGGGGGCCTTCCTACGAGCAGTACTTC.